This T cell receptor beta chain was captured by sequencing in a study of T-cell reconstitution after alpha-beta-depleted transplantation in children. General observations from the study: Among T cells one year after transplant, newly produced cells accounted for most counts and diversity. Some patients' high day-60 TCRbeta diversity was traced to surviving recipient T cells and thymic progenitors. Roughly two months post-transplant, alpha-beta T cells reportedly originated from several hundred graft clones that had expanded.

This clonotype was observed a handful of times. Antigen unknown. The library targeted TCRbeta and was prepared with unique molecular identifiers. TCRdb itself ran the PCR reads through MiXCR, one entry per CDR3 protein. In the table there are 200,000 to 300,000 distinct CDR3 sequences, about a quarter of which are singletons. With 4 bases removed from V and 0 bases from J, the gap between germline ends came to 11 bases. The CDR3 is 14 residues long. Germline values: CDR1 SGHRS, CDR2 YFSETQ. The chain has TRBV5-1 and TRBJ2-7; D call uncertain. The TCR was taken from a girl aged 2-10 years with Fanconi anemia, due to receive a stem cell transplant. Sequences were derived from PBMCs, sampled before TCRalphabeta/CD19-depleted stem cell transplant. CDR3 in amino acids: CASSLDQSSYEQYF. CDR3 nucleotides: TGCGCCAGCAGCCTTGATCAATCCTCCTACGAGCAGTACTTC. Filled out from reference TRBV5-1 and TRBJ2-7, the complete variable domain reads KAGVTQTPRYLIKTRGQQVTLSCSPISGHRSVSWYQQTPGQGLQFLFEYFSETQRNKGNFPGRFSGRQFSNSRSEMNVSTLELGDSALYLCASSLDQSSYEQYFGPGTRLTVT.